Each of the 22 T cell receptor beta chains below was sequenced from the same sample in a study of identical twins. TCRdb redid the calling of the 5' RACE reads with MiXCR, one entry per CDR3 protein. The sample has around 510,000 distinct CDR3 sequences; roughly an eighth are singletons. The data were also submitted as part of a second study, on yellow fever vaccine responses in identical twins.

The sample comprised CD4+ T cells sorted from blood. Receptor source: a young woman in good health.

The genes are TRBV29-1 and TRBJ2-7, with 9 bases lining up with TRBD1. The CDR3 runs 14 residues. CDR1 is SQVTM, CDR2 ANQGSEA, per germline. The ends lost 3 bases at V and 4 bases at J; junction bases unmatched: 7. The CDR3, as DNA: TGCAGCGTTGAGCTACCGGGACAGGGTTACGAGCAGTACTTC. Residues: CSVELPGQGYEQYF.

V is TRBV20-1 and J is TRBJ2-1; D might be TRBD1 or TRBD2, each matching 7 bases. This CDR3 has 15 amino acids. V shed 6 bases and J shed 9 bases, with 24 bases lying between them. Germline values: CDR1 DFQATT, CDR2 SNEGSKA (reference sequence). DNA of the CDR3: TGCAGTGCGCAGCCAAGCAGGGGGAGGGCGACTGAGCAGTTCTTC. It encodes CSAQPSRGRATEQFF.

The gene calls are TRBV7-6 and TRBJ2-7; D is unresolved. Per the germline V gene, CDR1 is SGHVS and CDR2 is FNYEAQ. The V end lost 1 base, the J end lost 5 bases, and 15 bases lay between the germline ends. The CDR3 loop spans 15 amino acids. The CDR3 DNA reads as TGTGCCAGCAGCTTAGAGGCGACGGGTGGGGACGAGCAGTACTTC. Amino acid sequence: CASSLEATGGDEQYF.

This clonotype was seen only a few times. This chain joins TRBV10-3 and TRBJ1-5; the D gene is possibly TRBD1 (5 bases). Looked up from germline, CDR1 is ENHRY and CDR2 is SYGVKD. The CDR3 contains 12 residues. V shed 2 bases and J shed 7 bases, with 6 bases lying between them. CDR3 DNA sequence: TGTGCCATCAGTGAGGGGACCCAGCCCCAGCATTTT. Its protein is CAISEGTQPQHF.

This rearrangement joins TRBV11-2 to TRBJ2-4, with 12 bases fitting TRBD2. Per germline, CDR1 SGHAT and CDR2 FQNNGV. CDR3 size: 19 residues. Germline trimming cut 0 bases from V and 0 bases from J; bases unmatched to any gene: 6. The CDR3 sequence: CASSLDRGLAGLAKNIQYF. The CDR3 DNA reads TGTGCCAGCAGCTTAGATCGAGGACTAGCGGGGCTAGCCAAAAACATTCAGTACTTC.

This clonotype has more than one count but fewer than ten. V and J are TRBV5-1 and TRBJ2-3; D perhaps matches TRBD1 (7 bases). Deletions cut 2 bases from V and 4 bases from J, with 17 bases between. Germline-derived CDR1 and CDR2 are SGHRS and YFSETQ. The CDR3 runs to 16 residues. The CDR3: CASSLKRSGGSDTQYF. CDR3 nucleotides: TGCGCCAGCAGCTTAAAGAGGTCAGGGGGGTCAGATACGCAGTATTTT.

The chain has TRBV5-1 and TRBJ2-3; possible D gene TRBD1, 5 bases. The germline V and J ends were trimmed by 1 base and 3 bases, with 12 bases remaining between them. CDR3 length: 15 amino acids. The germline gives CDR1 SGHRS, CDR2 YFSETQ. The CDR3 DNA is TGCGCCAGCAGCTTGCGGTCGCAGGGTACAGATACGCAGTATTTT. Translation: CASSLRSQGTDTQYF.

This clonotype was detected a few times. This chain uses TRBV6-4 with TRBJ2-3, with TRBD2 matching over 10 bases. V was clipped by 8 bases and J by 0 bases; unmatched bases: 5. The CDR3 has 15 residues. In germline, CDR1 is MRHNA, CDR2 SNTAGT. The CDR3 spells CASGRAGGSTDTQYF. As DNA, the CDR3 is TGTGCCAGCGGACGAGCGGGGGGGAGCACAGATACGCAGTATTTT.

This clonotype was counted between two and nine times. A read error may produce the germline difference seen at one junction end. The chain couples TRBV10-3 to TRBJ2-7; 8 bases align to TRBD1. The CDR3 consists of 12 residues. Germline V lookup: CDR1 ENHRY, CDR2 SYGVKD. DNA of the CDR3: TGTGCCATCGGTGACAGGGGCTACGAGCAGTACTTC. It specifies CAIGDRGYEQYF.

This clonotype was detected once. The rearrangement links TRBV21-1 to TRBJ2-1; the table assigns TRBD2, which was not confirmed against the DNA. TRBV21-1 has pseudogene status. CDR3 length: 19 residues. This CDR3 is CASSKAQAGGPPSYNEQFF. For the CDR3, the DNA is TGTGCCAGCAGCAAAGCGCAAGCGGGAGGCCCCCCCTCCTACAATGAGCAGTTCTTC.

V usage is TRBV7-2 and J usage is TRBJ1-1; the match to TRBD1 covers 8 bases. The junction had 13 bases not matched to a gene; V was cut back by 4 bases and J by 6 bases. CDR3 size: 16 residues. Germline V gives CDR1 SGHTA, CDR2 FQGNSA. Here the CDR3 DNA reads TGTGCCAGCAGCTCCAACAGGGGGTCGGCGATCTCTGAAGCTTTCTTT. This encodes CASSSNRGSAISEAFF.

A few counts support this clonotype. The CDR3 sequence is CASRETSLRLASPWGETQYF. In nucleotides, the CDR3 is TGTGCCAGCAGGGAGACAAGCCTTCGACTAGCGTCCCCGTGGGGGGAGACCCAGTACTTC. V and J are TRBV6-1 and TRBJ2-5; 8 nucleotides match TRBD2. The CDR3 is 20 amino acids. The junction had 26 bases not matched to a gene; V was cut back by 6 bases and J by 5 bases. The germline CDR1 and CDR2 sequences are MNHNS and SASEGT.

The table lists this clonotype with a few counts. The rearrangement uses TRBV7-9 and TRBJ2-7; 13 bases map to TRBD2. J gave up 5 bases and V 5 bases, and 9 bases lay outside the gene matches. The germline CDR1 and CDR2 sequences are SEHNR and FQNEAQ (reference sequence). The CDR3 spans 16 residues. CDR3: CASSPGLAGEGDEQYF. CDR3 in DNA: TGTGCCAGCAGCCCAGGACTAGCGGGAGAGGGGGACGAGCAGTACTTC.

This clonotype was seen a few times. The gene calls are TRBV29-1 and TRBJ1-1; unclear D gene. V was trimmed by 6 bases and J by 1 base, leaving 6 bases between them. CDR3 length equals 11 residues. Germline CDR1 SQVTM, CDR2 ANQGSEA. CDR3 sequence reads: CSVAANTEAFF. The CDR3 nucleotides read TGCAGCGTAGCAGCGAACACTGAAGCTTTCTTT.

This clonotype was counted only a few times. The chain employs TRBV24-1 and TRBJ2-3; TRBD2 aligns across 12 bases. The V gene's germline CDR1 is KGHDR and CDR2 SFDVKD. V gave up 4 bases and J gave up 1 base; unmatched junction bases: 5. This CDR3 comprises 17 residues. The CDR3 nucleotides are TGTGCCACCAGTGACCCTGGACTAGCGGGACGCACAGATACGCAGTATTTT. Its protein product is CATSDPGLAGRTDTQYF.

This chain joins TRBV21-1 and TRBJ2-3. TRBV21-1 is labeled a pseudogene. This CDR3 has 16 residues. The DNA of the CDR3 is TGTGCCAGCAGCAAAGGGTGGCAGGTTAGCACAGATACGCAGTATTTT. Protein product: CASSKGWQVSTDTQYF.

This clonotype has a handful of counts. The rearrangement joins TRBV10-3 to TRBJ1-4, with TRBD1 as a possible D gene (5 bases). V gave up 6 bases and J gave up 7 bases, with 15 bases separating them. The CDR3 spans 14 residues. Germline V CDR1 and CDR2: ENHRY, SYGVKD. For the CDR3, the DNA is TGTGCCATCAGAGGCAGGGTGAAAGGTGAAAAACTGTTTTTT. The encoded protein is CAIRGRVKGEKLFF.

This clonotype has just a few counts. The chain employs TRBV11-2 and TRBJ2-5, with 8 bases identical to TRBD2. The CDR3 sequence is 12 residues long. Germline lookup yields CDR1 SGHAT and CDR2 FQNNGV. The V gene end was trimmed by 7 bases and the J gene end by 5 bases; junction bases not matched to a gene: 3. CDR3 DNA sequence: TGTGCCAGCATCTCGGGAGGGGAGACCCAGTACTTC. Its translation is CASISGGETQYF.

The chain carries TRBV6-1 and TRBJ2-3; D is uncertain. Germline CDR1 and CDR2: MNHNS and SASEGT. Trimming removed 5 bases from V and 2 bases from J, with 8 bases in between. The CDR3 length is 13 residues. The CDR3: CASSKPHTDTQYF. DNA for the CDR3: TGTGCCAGCAGTAAACCACACACAGATACGCAGTATTTT.

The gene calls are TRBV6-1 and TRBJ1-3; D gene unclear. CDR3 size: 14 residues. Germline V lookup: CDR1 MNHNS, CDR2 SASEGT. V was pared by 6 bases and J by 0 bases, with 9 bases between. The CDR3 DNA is TGTGCCAGCAGACCAATGCTCTCTGGAAACACCATATATTTT. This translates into CASRPMLSGNTIYF.

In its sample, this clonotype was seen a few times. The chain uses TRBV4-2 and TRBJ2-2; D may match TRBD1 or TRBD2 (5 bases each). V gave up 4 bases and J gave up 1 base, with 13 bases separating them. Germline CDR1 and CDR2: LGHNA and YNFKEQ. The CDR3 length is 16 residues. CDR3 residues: CASSLPGTENTGELFF. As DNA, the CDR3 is TGTGCCAGCAGCCTGCCCGGGACCGAGAACACCGGGGAGCTGTTTTTT.

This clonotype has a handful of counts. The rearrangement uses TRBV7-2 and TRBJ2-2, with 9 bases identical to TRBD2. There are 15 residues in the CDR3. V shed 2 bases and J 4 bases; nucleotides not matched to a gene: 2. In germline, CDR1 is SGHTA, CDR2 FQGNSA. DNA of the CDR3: TGTGCCAGCAGCTTATTGACTAGCGGCACCGGGGAGCTGTTTTTT. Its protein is CASSLLTSGTGELFF. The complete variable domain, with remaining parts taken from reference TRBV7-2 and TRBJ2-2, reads GAGVSQSPSNKVTEKGKDVELRCDPISGHTALYWYRQSLGQGLEFLIYFQGNSAPDKSGLPSDRFSAERTGGSVSTLTIQRTQQEDSAVYLCASSLLTSGTGELFFGEGSRLTVL.